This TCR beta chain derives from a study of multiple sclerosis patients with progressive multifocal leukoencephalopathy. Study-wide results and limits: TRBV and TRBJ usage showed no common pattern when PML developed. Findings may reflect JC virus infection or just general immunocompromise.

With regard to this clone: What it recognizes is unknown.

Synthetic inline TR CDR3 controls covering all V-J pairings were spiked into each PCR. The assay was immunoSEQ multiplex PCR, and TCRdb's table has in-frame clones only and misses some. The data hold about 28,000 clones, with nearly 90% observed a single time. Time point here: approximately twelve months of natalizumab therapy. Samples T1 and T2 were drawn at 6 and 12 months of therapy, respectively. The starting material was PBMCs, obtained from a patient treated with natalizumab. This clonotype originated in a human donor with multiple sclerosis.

The CDR3 nucleotides are TGTGCCATCAGTGTAGAGGGGGTTCAGCCCCAGCATTTT. This translates into CAISVEGVQPQHF. The chain joins TRBV10-3 to TRBJ1-5, with D tentatively TRBD1 (6 bases). Germline values: CDR1 ENHRY, CDR2 SYGVKD. The CDR3 spans 13 residues. V dropped 4 bases and J dropped 6 bases, with 10 bases sitting between them.